The rows below give T cell receptor beta chains drawn from one sample of a study of chronic HIV infection and antiretroviral therapy. One entry per CDR3 protein, called by TCRdb with MiXCR from the 5' RACE reads. The repertoire has roughly 39,000 distinct CDR3 sequences, roughly 8% of them found once; the top ten carry 2.5% to 3.5%. Sequencing input: peripheral blood. These receptors all come from an adult who had HIV and had not received antiretroviral therapy, or was an uninfected healthy control (not recorded which). The CDR3 runs from the conserved cysteine through the conserved F or W. Fields, in order: D gene, clone size, CDR3 length, J gene, V gene, CDR3 protein, CDR3 DNA. D genes are given only for firm matches. Part of the rows lack a size; the others show once, few, many or a class for expanded clones.

-	many	15	TRBJ2-7	TRBV29-1	CSVVSSGHHSYEQYF	TGCAGCGTTGTTTCCTCGGGACACCACTCCTACGAGCAGTACTTC
TRBD2	-	14	TRBJ2-7	TRBV6-1	CASSFRTSVYEQYF	TGTGCCAGCTCATTTCGGACTAGCGTCTACGAGCAGTACTTC
TRBD1	-	16	TRBJ2-1	TRBV28	CASSPLGGDRGNEQFF	TGTGCCAGCAGCCCGTTAGGGGGGGACAGGGGGAATGAGCAGTTCTTC
-	-	14	TRBJ2-5	TRBV7-7	CASSLSGMLETQYF	TGTGCCAGCAGCTTATCAGGGATGCTAGAGACCCAGTACTTC
-	-	15	TRBJ1-2	TRBV11-2	CASSLDHRTSYGYTF	TGTGCCAGCAGCTTAGATCACAGGACATCCTATGGCTACACCTTC
-	-	14	TRBJ2-2	TRBV20-1	CSASIQRSTGELFF	TGCAGTGCTAGTATCCAGCGGAGCACCGGGGAGCTGTTTTTT
-	few	15	TRBJ2-1	TRBV12-3/TRBV12-4	CASSRDASSYNEQFF	TGTGCCAGCAGTCGGGACGCGAGCTCCTACAATGAGCAGTTCTTC
-	-	16	TRBJ2-3	TRBV5-1	CASSLYAGTSTDTQYF	TGCGCCAGCAGCTTGTACGCGGGGACTAGCACAGATACGCAGTATTTT
TRBD2	many	16	TRBJ2-3	TRBV6-4	CASSDELAGGPDTQYF	TGTGCCAGCAGTGACGAGCTAGCGGGAGGGCCAGATACGCAGTATTTT
TRBD2	-	17	TRBJ2-3	TRBV7-2	CASSLPRSGRASDTQYF	TGTGCCAGCAGTTTGCCCCGCAGCGGGAGGGCCTCAGATACGCAGTATTTT
-	few	13	TRBJ1-1	TRBV7-9	CASQGLMNTEAFF	TGTGCCAGCCAGGGCCTCATGAACACTGAAGCTTTCTTT
-	few	11	TRBJ2-1	TRBV12-3/TRBV12-4	CASSCAGEQFF	TGTGCCAGCAGTTGTGCCGGTGAGCAGTTCTTC
-	many	12	TRBJ2-5	TRBV20-1	CSVGTQQETQYF	TGCAGTGTCGGGACTCAGCAAGAGACCCAGTACTTC
TRBD2	-	18	TRBJ2-2	TRBV4-1	CASSQDLCLSGRAGELFF	TGCGCCAGCAGCCAAGATCTTTGCCTTAGCGGGAGGGCCGGGGAGCTGTTTTTT
-	-	12	TRBJ1-2	TRBV24-1	CATSDSGYGYTF	TGTGCCACCAGTGATTCAGGGTATGGCTACACCTTC
-	few	14	TRBJ1-2	TRBV19	CASSISPAGDGYTF	TGTGCCAGTAGTATCAGCCCGGCCGGCGATGGCTACACCTTC
TRBD1	-	14	TRBJ2-5	TRBV5-1	CASSLVGQQETQYF	TGCGCCAGCAGCTTGGTGGGACAGCAAGAGACCCAGTACTTC
-	many	13	TRBJ2-7	TRBV28	CASSLPGHYEQYF	TGTGCCAGCAGTTTACCGGGCCACTACGAGCAGTACTTC
-	-	14	TRBJ2-2	TRBV10-3	CAILGPTNTGELFF	TGTGCCATCCTGGGCCCTACGAACACCGGGGAGCTGTTTTTT
-	many	16	TRBJ2-2	TRBV7-7	CASSSGTPKKVGELFF	TGTGCCAGCAGCTCCGGGACTCCCAAGAAGGTCGGGGAGCTGTTTTTT
TRBD1	-	11	TRBJ2-4	TRBV29-1	CSAGTENIQYF	TGCAGCGCCGGGACAGAAAACATTCAGTACTTC
-	-	14	TRBJ1-2	TRBV28	CASSRQRSDYGYTF	TGTGCCAGCAGTAGGCAGCGCAGTGACTATGGCTACACCTTC
-	many	11	TRBJ2-1	TRBV12-3/TRBV12-4	CASSLEGRQFF	TGTGCCAGCAGTTTAGAAGGACGGCAGTTCTTC
-	few	13	TRBJ1-1	TRBV5-1	CASSLDPHSGAFF	TGCGCCAGCAGCTTGGACCCCCACTCAGGGGCTTTCTTT
TRBD1	-	14	TRBJ2-7	TRBV10-3	CAIRGQGESYEQYF	TGTGCCATCAGGGGACAGGGGGAATCCTACGAGCAGTACTTC
-	-	14	TRBJ2-2	TRBV27	CASSTGRGTGELFF	TGTGCCAGCAGTACAGGGAGAGGCACCGGGGAGCTGTTTTTT
-	many	13	TRBJ2-2	TRBV6-6	CASSPRGTGELFF	TGTGCCAGCAGCCCGAGGGGAACCGGGGAGCTGTTTTTT
TRBD2	-	15	TRBJ2-5	TRBV27	CASSSSGGTLGTQYF	TGTGCCAGCAGTTCTAGCGGGGGTACTTTGGGGACCCAGTACTTC
TRBD2	many	12	TRBJ2-4	TRBV28	CASSQGLAGTYF	TGTGCCAGCAGTCAGGGACTAGCGGGAACATACTTC
TRBD1	many	13	TRBJ2-3	TRBV29-1	CSVRDRGSDTQYF	TGCAGCGTCCGGGACAGGGGGTCAGATACGCAGTATTTT
-	many	14	TRBJ2-7	TRBV5-1	CASSLVEVSREQYF	TGCGCCAGCAGCTTGGTGGAGGTTAGTCGCGAGCAGTACTTC
TRBD2	few	15	TRBJ2-7	TRBV6-6	CASSYSASGSNEQYF	TGTGCCAGCAGTTACTCGGCTAGCGGGAGCAACGAGCAGTACTTC
-	few	16	TRBJ2-6	TRBV7-2	CASSRGGAPGANVLTF	TGTGCCAGCAGTAGAGGGGGGGCTCCTGGGGCCAACGTCCTGACTTTC
TRBD1	many	16	TRBJ2-4	TRBV20-1	CSARAGQAVAKNIQYF	TGCAGTGCTAGAGCGGGACAGGCGGTAGCCAAAAACATTCAGTACTTC
-	-	14	TRBJ1-1	TRBV7-3	CASSFSSRTPEAFF	TGTGCCAGCAGCTTCTCGAGTCGGACCCCTGAAGCTTTCTTT
-	-	14	TRBJ1-1	TRBV28	CASSRASGNTETFF	TGTGCCAGCAGTCGTGCATCAGGGAACACTGAAACTTTCTTT
TRBD1	many	14	TRBJ2-7	TRBV2	CASTERQGVGEQYF	TGTGCCAGCACCGAAAGACAGGGAGTCGGCGAGCAGTACTTC
-	few	12	TRBJ1-6	TRBV28	CASSLSPSPLHF	TGTGCCAGCAGTTTAAGTCCTTCACCCCTCCACTTT
-	few	14	TRBJ2-1	TRBV24-1	CATSDTLKHNEQFF	TGTGCCACCAGTGACACCCTCAAACACAATGAGCAGTTCTTC
-	-	16	TRBJ2-1	TRBV12-3/TRBV12-4	CASSLGGAGTGNEQFF	TGTGCCAGCAGTTTAGGGGGGGCTGGGACGGGAAATGAGCAGTTCTTC
TRBD1	-	15	TRBJ1-1	TRBV4-1	CASSPYSTGGTEAFF	TGCGCCAGCAGCCCGTACAGTACAGGGGGCACTGAAGCTTTCTTT
-	-	13	TRBJ1-2	TRBV7-2	CASSLGFTDGYTF	TGTGCCAGCAGCTTAGGTTTTACAGATGGCTACACCTTC
TRBD2	-	15	TRBJ2-7	TRBV2	CASSETSANAYEQYF	TGTGCCAGCAGTGAAACTAGCGCGAACGCCTACGAGCAGTACTTC
-	many	13	TRBJ1-4	TRBV28	CASSPPGREKLFF	TGTGCCAGCAGTCCCCCGGGGCGTGAAAAACTGTTTTTT
-	many	12	TRBJ1-1	TRBV28	CASSLLNTEAFF	TGTGCCAGCAGTTTGTTGAACACTGAAGCTTTCTTT